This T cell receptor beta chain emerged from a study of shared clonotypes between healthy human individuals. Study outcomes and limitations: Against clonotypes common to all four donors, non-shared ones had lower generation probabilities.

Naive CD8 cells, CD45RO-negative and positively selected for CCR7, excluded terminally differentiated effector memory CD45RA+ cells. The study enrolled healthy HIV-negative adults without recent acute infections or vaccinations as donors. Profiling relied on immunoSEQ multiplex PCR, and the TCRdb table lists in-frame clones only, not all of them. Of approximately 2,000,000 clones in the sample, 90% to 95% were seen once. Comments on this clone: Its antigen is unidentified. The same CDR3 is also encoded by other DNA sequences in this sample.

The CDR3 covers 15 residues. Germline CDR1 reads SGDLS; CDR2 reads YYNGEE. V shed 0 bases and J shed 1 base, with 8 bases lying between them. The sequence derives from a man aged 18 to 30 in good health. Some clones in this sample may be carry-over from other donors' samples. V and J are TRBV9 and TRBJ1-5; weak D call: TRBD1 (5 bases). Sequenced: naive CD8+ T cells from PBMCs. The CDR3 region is CASSVGGRSNQPQHF. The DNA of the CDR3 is TGTGCCAGCAGCGTAGGGGGCCGGAGCAATCAGCCCCAGCATTTT.